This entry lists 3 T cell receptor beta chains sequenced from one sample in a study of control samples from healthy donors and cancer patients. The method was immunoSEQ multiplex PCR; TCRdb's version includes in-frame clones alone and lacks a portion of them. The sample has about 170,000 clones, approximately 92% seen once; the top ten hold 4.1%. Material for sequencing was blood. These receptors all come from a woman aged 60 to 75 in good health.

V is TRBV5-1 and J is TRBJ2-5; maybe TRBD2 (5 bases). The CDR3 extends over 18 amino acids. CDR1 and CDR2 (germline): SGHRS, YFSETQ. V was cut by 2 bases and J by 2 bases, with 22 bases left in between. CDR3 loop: CASSLVKLAHWGQETQYF. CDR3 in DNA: TGCGCCAGCAGCTTAGTTAAGTTAGCGCATTGGGGACAAGAGACCCAGTACTTC.

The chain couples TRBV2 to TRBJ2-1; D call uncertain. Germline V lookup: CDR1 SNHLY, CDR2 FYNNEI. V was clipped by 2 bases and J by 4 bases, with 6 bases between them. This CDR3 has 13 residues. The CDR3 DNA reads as TGTGCCAGCAGTGAACAGGTATACAATGAGCAGTTCTTC. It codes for CASSEQVYNEQFF.

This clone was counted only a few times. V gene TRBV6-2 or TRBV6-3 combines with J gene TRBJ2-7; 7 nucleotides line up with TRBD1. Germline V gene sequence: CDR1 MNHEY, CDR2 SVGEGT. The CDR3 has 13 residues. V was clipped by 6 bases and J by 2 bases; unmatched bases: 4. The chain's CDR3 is CASSLGQPYEQYF. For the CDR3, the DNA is TGTGCCAGCAGCCTGGGACAGCCCTACGAGCAGTACTTC.